This TCR beta chain was obtained from a study of CD8 T cells in ankylosing spondylitis. Study-wide results and limits: Characteristic, it appeared, of ankylosing spondylitis blood was a TCR beta motif of eight highly homologous variants.

Details on this clonotype: Its antigen is not known.

TCRdb used MiXCR to reprocess the 5' RACE reads, holding one entry per CDR3 protein. The sample shows 250,000 to 350,000 distinct CDR3 sequences, 20% of them seen only once. Germline CDR1 reads LGHNT; CDR2 reads FRNRAP. This CDR3 is 13 amino acids long. V gave up 5 bases and J gave up 6 bases, with 12 bases separating them. The sequenced sample was blood, either unsorted or a sorted T cell fraction (not recorded which). The chain uses TRBV12-5 and TRBJ2-3; D is unresolved. This TCR was sampled from a male donor with ankylosing spondylitis or in good health (not recorded which). CDR3 coding DNA: TGTGCTAGTGGTCCCCCGGACGAGGATACGCAGTATTTT. This encodes CASGPPDEDTQYF.